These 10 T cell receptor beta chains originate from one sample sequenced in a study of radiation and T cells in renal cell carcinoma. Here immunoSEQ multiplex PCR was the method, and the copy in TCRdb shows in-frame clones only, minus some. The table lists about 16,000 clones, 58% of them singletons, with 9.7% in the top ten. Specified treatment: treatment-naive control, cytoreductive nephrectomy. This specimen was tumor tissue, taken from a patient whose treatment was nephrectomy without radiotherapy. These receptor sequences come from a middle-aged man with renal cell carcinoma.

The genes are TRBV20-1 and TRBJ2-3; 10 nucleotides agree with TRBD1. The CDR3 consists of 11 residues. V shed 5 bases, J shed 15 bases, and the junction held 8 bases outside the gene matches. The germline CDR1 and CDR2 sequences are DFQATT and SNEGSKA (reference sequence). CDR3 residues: CSAPRDRGAYF. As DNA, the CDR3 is TGCAGTGCTCCCCGGGACAGGGGAGCTTATTTT.

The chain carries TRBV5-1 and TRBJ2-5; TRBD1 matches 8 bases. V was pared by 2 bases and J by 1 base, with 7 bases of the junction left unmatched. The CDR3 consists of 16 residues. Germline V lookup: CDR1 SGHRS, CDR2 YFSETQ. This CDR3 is CASSLKQGESQETQYF. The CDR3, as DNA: TGCGCCAGCAGCTTAAAACAGGGGGAATCCCAAGAGACCCAGTACTTC.

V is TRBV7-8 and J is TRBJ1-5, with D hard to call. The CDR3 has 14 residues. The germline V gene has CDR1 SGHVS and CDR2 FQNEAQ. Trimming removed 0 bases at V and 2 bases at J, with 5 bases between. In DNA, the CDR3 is TGTGCCAGCAGCTTAGCGGTGGGCAATCAGCCCCAGCATTTT. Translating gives CASSLAVGNQPQHF.

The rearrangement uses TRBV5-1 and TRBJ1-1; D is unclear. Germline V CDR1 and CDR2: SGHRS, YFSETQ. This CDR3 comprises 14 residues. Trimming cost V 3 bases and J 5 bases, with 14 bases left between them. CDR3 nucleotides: TGCGCCAGCAGCTCTTTTGAGGGTTTGACTGAAGCTTTCTTT. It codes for CASSSFEGLTEAFF.

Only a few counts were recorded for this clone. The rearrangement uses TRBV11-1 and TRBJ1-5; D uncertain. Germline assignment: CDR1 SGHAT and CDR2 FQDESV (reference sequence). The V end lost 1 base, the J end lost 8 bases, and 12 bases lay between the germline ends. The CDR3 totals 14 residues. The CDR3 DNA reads TGTGCCAGCAGCTTAGGAGGCAACGGAGAGCCCCAGCATTTT. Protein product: CASSLGGNGEPQHF. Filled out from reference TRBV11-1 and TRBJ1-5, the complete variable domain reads EAEVAQSPRYKITEKSQAVAFWCDPISGHATLYWYRQILGQGPELLVQFQDESVVDDSQLPKDRFSAERLKGVDSTLKIQPAELGDSAMYLCASSLGGNGEPQHFGDGTRLSIL.

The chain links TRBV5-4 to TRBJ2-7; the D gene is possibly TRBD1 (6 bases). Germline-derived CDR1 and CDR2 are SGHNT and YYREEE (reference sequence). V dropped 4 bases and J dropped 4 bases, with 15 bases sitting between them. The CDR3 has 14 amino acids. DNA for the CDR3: TGTGCCAGCAGCATACAGGGATTCGGATACGAGCAGTACTTC. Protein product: CASSIQGFGYEQYF.

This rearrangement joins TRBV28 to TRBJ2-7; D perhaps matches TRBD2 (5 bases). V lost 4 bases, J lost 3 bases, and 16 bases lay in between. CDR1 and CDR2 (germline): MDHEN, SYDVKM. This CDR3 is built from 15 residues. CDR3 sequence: CASSWAGLLLYEQYF. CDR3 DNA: TGTGCCAGCAGTTGGGCAGGACTCCTCCTCTACGAGCAGTACTTC. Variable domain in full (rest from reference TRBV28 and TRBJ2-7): DVKVTQSSRYLVKRTGEKVFLECVQDMDHENMFWYRQDPGLGLRLIYFSYDVKMKEKGDIPEGYSVSREKKERFSLILESASTNQTSMYLCASSWAGLLLYEQYFGPGTRLTVT.

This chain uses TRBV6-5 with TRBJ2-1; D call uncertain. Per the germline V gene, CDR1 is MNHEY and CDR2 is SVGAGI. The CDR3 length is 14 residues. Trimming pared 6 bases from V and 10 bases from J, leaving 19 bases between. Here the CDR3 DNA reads TGTGCCAGCAGCCAGCCTGGGTTCCTTAGCGAGCAGTTCTTC. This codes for CASSQPGFLSEQFF.

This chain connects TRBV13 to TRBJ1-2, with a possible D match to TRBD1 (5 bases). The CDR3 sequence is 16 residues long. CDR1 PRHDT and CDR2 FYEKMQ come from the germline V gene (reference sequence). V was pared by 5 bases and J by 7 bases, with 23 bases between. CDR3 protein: CASSLSGTQGLFGYTF. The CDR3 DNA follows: TGTGCCAGCAGCCTATCCGGGACCCAGGGCTTATTTGGCTACACCTTC.

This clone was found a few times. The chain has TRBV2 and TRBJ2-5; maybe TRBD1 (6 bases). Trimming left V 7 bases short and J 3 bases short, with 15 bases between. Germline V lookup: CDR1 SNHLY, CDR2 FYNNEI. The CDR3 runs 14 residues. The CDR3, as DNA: TGTGCCAGCACCCCCCGGGCAGGGGAAGAGACCCAGTACTTC. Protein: CASTPRAGEETQYF. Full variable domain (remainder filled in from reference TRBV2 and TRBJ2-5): EPEVTQTPSHQVTQMGQEVILRCVPISNHLYFYWYRQILGQKVEFLVSFYNNEISEKSEIFDDQFSVERPDGSNFTLKIRSTKLEDSAMYFCASTPRAGEETQYFGPGTRLLVL.